The T cell receptor beta chain described here comes from a study of OX40 agonist ivuxolimab in advanced cancers. Across the whole study: People in dose escalation had one of these cancers: hepatocellular carcinoma, melanoma, renal cell or head and neck cancer. The group had a mean age of approximately 60 years, ranged from about 20 to 79, and was 82.7% male. Findings and caveats of the study: In CD8+ T cells, expanded clones were on average more numerous than in CD4+. Certain nonresponders likewise exhibited a low normalized T-cell clonal expansion.

Trimming left V 7 bases short and J 3 bases short, with 12 bases between. Germline assignment: CDR1 SGHTA and CDR2 FQGNSA. This CDR3 contains 13 residues. Profiled with immunoSEQ multiplex PCR; TCRdb holds only in-frame clones, not every one. This table holds tens of thousands of clones, approximately 88% found once. Notes on this clone: No antigen is known for it.

The chain joins TRBV7-2 to TRBJ1-1, with D unresolved. The receptor comes from an adult with an advanced solid tumor such as melanoma, head and neck, liver or kidney cancer. The specimen comprised CD4+ or CD8+ T cells sorted from blood, sampled in a trial of the OX40 agonist ivuxolimab. CDR3 in amino acids: CASIGRIDTEAFF. For the CDR3, the DNA is TGTGCCAGCATTGGGCGTATCGACACTGAAGCTTTCTTT.